These T cell receptor beta chains were read from a single sample in a study of technical replicates of blood from a handful of donors. Assay: immunoSEQ multiplex PCR; the TCRdb copy retains only in-frame clones and omits some. In the table there are roughly 93,000 clones, around 95% of which are singletons. Sequencing was performed on T cells isolated from PBMCs. These receptors were taken from a human donor in good health. Both conserved end residues are part of each CDR3. The D gene is left open where the match is weak. The size entry is marked missing in some rows and otherwise reads once, few, many or a size class.

j_call	v_call	clone_size	d_call	cdr3_length	cdr3_nt	cdr3_aa
TRBJ2-7	TRBV6-6	.	.	16	TGTGCCAGCAGTTACTCGAGGGATTTCTTGTTCTACGAGCAGTACTTC	CASSYSRDFLFYEQYF
TRBJ1-2	TRBV9	.	.	16	TGTGCCAGCAGCGTAGGGGCCCTCGCAGCTAACTATGGCTACACCTTC	CASSVGALAANYGYTF
TRBJ2-7	TRBV5-4	.	TRBD2	13	TGTGCCAGCAGCTTTGTGGGGGGGTACGAGCAGTACTTC	CASSFVGGYEQYF
TRBJ2-5	TRBV14	.	TRBD2	18	TGTGCCAGCAGCCATGGACTAGCGGGAGAAATTGCTTGGGAGACCCAGTACTTC	CASSHGLAGEIAWETQYF
TRBJ2-1	TRBV6-4	.	.	15	TGTGCCAGCAGTGAGGACAGTTGGGGAGTAAATGAGCAGTTCTTC	CASSEDSWGVNEQFF
TRBJ1-1	TRBV19	.	.	14	TGTGCCAGTACCCCGGACACCCAGAACACTGAAGCTTTCTTT	CASTPDTQNTEAFF
TRBJ2-5	TRBV19	.	TRBD1	15	TGTGCCACCGAAAGGGGACAGGGAGGGCTTCAGACCCAGTACTTC	CATERGQGGLQTQYF
TRBJ2-4	TRBV6-5	.	.	14	TGTGCCAGCAGTTACTCGCATGGGGCAAACATTCAGTACTTC	CASSYSHGANIQYF
TRBJ1-2	TRBV4-1	.	TRBD1	15	TGCGCCAGCAGCCAAGCTGTGGGACAGATGTATGGCTACACCTTC	CASSQAVGQMYGYTF
TRBJ2-5	TRBV30	.	.	13	TGTGCCTGGAGCCCCAGGGGGGAAGAGACCCAGTACTTC	CAWSPRGEETQYF
TRBJ2-7	TRBV7-8	once	.	13	TGTGCCAGCAGCTGGGATCCCCAGGGGGAGCAGTACTTC	CASSWDPQGEQYF
TRBJ1-2	TRBV10-1	.	.	14	TGCGCCACCGGGGCGGAGGGTGGGGGCTATGGCTACACCTTC	CATGAEGGGYGYTF
TRBJ2-4	TRBV10-3	.	.	16	TGTGCCATCAGTGAGCCGGACAGTCTAGCCAAAAACATTCAGTACTTC	CAISEPDSLAKNIQYF
TRBJ2-7	TRBV6-5	once	TRBD2	14	TGTGCCAGCAGTTACAGGGCTAGCGGGAGTGGCCAGTACTTC	CASSYRASGSGQYF
TRBJ2-2	TRBV19	.	TRBD1	16	TGTGCCAGTAGTAAGGGACAGGGAACTCACACCGGGGAGCTGTTTTTT	CASSKGQGTHTGELFF
TRBJ1-2	TRBV19	once	.	12	TGTGCCGGCGCCGAGCCCCGGGGTGGCTACACCTTC	CAGAEPRGGYTF
TRBJ2-5	TRBV9	.	.	15	TGTGCCAGCAGCGTAGGTATTACAGACCAAGAGACCCAGTACTTC	CASSVGITDQETQYF
TRBJ1-6	TRBV30	.	TRBD1	16	TGTGCCTGGACGTCCACTCGGGACAGATTTAATTCACCCCTCCACTTT	CAWTSTRDRFNSPLHF
TRBJ2-3	TRBV28	.	.	12	TGTGCCAGCAGTTCCCGACAATATACGCAGTATTTT	CASSSRQYTQYF
TRBJ2-7	TRBV19	few	TRBD2	15	TGTGCCAGTAGTCGAGGCCTAGCGGGGATCTACGAGCAGTACTTC	CASSRGLAGIYEQYF
TRBJ1-2	TRBV7-3	.	TRBD1	14	TGTGCCAGCAGCTTACCCGGGACAGATTTTAGCTACACCTTC	CASSLPGTDFSYTF
TRBJ2-3	TRBV28	.	.	15	TGTGCCAGCAGCCCTCCCCCCGGGACACGAAACACGCAGTATTTT	CASSPPPGTRNTQYF
TRBJ1-1	TRBV5-4	few	.	12	TGTGCCAGCAGCCAGAGGGGGACTGAAGCTTTCTTT	CASSQRGTEAFF
TRBJ2-5	TRBV6-5	.	TRBD1	16	TGTGCCAGCAGTTACTCTGGGACAGGGGTCCCGGAGACCCAGTACTTC	CASSYSGTGVPETQYF
TRBJ2-3	TRBV6-4	.	TRBD1	15	TGTGCCAGCAGTGATTCGGGACAGATCACAGATACGCAGTATTTT	CASSDSGQITDTQYF
TRBJ2-7	TRBV28	.	TRBD2	13	TGTGCCAGCCATACTAGCGGGAGAGGCGAGCAGTACTTC	CASHTSGRGEQYF
TRBJ2-7	TRBV11-2	.	.	13	TGTGCCAGCAGCTTACGGCAGGGCGGCGAGCAGTACTTC	CASSLRQGGEQYF
TRBJ2-5	TRBV5-1	.	.	14	TGCGCCAGCAGCCCCTCGACAGTTGGGGAGACCCAGTACTTC	CASSPSTVGETQYF
TRBJ2-2	TRBV18	.	.	16	TGTGCCAGCTCACCATATGGGGGACAGAACACCGGGGAGCTGTTTTTT	CASSPYGGQNTGELFF
TRBJ2-7	TRBV11-3	.	TRBD2	15	TGTGCCAGCAGCTTAGGGCGGGAGGGCCAATACGAGCAGTACTTC	CASSLGREGQYEQYF
TRBJ1-1	TRBV19	.	.	15	TGTGCCAGTAGTACTACTTTGAGCATGAACACTGAAGCTTTCTTT	CASSTTLSMNTEAFF
TRBJ1-1	TRBV28	.	.	17	TGTGCCAGCAGTTTACCTCTCTCGACAGGTCCATTCACTGAAGCTTTCTTT	CASSLPLSTGPFTEAFF
TRBJ2-1	TRBV27	.	TRBD2	15	TGTGCCAGCAGCCGGTCCCTAGCGGGCTACAATGAGCAGTTCTTC	CASSRSLAGYNEQFF
TRBJ2-3	TRBV9	.	TRBD2	16	TGTGCCAGCAGCGGGACTAGCGGGAGGTTGACAGATACGCAGTATTTT	CASSGTSGRLTDTQYF
TRBJ1-1	TRBV29-1	few	TRBD1	14	TGCAGCGTTGAAGAGACAGGGACGGGCGCTGAAGCTTTCTTT	CSVEETGTGAEAFF
TRBJ1-4	TRBV10-1	.	.	16	TGCGCCAGCAGTGATAAGAAACAGGGTTCGGATGAAAAACTGTTTTTT	CASSDKKQGSDEKLFF
TRBJ2-7	TRBV4-1	.	.	14	TGCGCCAGCAGTCCGGGACAACAGACCTACGAGCAGTACTTC	CASSPGQQTYEQYF
TRBJ2-1	TRBV4-1	.	TRBD2	19	TGCGCCAGCAGCCAAAAGGGACTAGCGGGGGTGCTACCCAACAATGAGCAGTTCTTC	CASSQKGLAGVLPNNEQFF